This T cell receptor beta chain comes out of a study of T cell changes during pregnancy in multiple sclerosis. Sequenced by immunoSEQ multiplex PCR; TCRdb stores in-frame clones only, minus some. This table has 26,000 or so clones, 85% to 90% appearing once. A single count supports this clone. CDR1 is SGHTS and CDR2 is YDEGEE in the germline V gene. Trimming removed 0 bases from V and 2 bases from J, with 12 bases in between. The CDR3 runs to 15 residues. Material: CD8+ T cells from peripheral blood mononuclear cells, obtained in the second trimester of pregnancy. This TCR was recovered from a female donor with multiple sclerosis, enrolled in a pregnancy study. This chain links TRBV5-8 with TRBJ2-7; D call uncertain. In DNA, the CDR3 is TGTGCCAGCAGCTTGGCCGTGAGAAATACCTACGAGCAGTACTTC. Translating gives CASSLAVRNTYEQYF.